Listed below are T cell receptor beta chains from one sample, sequenced in a study of blood T cell repertoires in COVID-19. Produced via immunoSEQ multiplex PCR; TCRdb's table is partial and in-frame only. There are approximately 110,000 clones in the sample; roughly 92% occur only once, and 2.1% lies in the top ten. The sample taken for sequencing was peripheral blood. The receptors stem from a man aged 50-59 years with COVID-19, enrolled during active disease. The CDR3 runs from the conserved cysteine through the conserved F or W. The order of the fields is D gene, clone size, J gene, V gene, CDR3 length, CDR3 protein, CDR3 DNA. The D gene is left open where the match is weak. Rows may omit the clone size; those that give it use once, few, many or a size class.

d_gene: -
abundance: -
j_gene: TRBJ1-1
v_gene: TRBV24-1
len: 13
CDR3aa: CATRTGSGTEAFF
CDR3nt: TGTGCCACCAGAACAGGGTCAGGTACTGAAGCTTTCTTT

d_gene: TRBD2
abundance: -
j_gene: TRBJ2-7
v_gene: TRBV2
len: 14
CDR3aa: CATKATSGAYEQYF
CDR3nt: TGTGCCACAAAAGCGACTAGCGGAGCCTACGAGCAGTACTTC

d_gene: -
abundance: -
j_gene: TRBJ1-4
v_gene: TRBV18
len: 15
CDR3aa: CASSPPAAFREKLFF
CDR3nt: TGTGCCAGCTCACCACCAGCAGCGTTTAGGGAAAAACTGTTTTTT

d_gene: TRBD2
abundance: -
j_gene: TRBJ2-3
v_gene: TRBV19
len: 17
CDR3aa: CASSPWTSGSKSDTQYF
CDR3nt: TGTGCCAGTAGTCCGTGGACTAGCGGGAGTAAGTCAGATACGCAGTATTTT

d_gene: TRBD2
abundance: -
j_gene: TRBJ2-5
v_gene: TRBV5-1
len: 15
CDR3aa: CASSLPTSGGETQYF
CDR3nt: TGCGCCAGCAGCTTACCGACTAGCGGGGGAGAGACCCAGTACTTC

d_gene: -
abundance: -
j_gene: TRBJ2-7
v_gene: TRBV5-6
len: 14
CDR3aa: CASSLDRGTYEQYF
CDR3nt: TGTGCCAGCAGCTTGGATCGGGGAACCTACGAGCAGTACTTC

d_gene: -
abundance: -
j_gene: TRBJ2-7
v_gene: TRBV4-2
len: 18
CDR3aa: CASSQGKVWGVEPYEQYF
CDR3nt: TGTGCCAGCAGCCAAGGGAAGGTTTGGGGAGTGGAACCCTACGAGCAGTACTTC

d_gene: -
abundance: few
j_gene: TRBJ1-1
v_gene: TRBV5-4
len: 12
CDR3aa: CASSSAPGEAFF
CDR3nt: TGTGCCAGCAGCTCGGCCCCAGGGGAAGCTTTCTTT

d_gene: TRBD1
abundance: -
j_gene: TRBJ2-7
v_gene: TRBV6-5
len: 14
CDR3aa: CASSYGDRGGEQYF
CDR3nt: TGTGCCAGCAGTTACGGGGACAGGGGTGGCGAGCAGTACTTC

d_gene: TRBD1
abundance: -
j_gene: TRBJ1-1
v_gene: TRBV7-2
len: 15
CDR3aa: CASSLSGGIVSEAFF
CDR3nt: TGTGCCAGCAGCCTTTCAGGGGGGATCGTTTCTGAAGCTTTCTTT

d_gene: TRBD1
abundance: -
j_gene: TRBJ2-3
v_gene: TRBV5-1
len: 16
CDR3aa: CASSLLQGGTTDTQYF
CDR3nt: TGCGCCAGCAGCCTCCTACAGGGGGGAACCACAGATACGCAGTATTTT

d_gene: -
abundance: -
j_gene: TRBJ1-2
v_gene: TRBV30
len: 11
CDR3aa: CAWTSGEGYTF
CDR3nt: TGTGCCTGGACCTCGGGGGAGGGCTACACCTTC

d_gene: -
abundance: once
j_gene: TRBJ2-2
v_gene: TRBV11-1
len: 13
CDR3aa: CASSLGRTGELFF
CDR3nt: TGTGCCAGCAGCTTGGGGAGGACCGGGGAGCTGTTTTTT

d_gene: -
abundance: -
j_gene: TRBJ1-1
v_gene: TRBV30
len: 12
CDR3aa: CAWSSGGTEAFF
CDR3nt: TGTGCCTGGAGTTCAGGAGGTACTGAAGCTTTCTTT

d_gene: TRBD2
abundance: once
j_gene: TRBJ2-5
v_gene: TRBV5-1
len: 17
CDR3aa: CASSLASSGRAQETQYF
CDR3nt: TGCGCCAGCAGCTTGGCGAGTAGCGGGAGGGCCCAAGAGACCCAGTACTTC

d_gene: TRBD2
abundance: -
j_gene: TRBJ2-7
v_gene: TRBV6-1
len: 15
CDR3aa: CASSEVSGGAYEQYF
CDR3nt: TGTGCCAGCAGTGAAGTTAGCGGGGGTGCCTACGAGCAGTACTTC

d_gene: TRBD1
abundance: -
j_gene: TRBJ1-1
v_gene: TRBV6-6
len: 14
CDR3aa: CASSGTGGNTEAFF
CDR3nt: TGTGCCAGCAGTGGGACAGGGGGGAATACTGAAGCTTTCTTT

d_gene: -
abundance: -
j_gene: TRBJ2-3
v_gene: TRBV7-3
len: 15
CDR3aa: CASSVTRSSTDTQYF
CDR3nt: TGTGCCAGCTCGGTAACTAGGTCCTCCACAGATACGCAGTATTTT

d_gene: TRBD1
abundance: -
j_gene: TRBJ1-1
v_gene: TRBV5-1
len: 16
CDR3aa: CASSRAGGRANTEAFF
CDR3nt: TGCGCCAGCAGCAGAGCAGGGGGCCGTGCGAACACTGAAGCTTTCTTT

d_gene: TRBD1
abundance: -
j_gene: TRBJ1-4
v_gene: TRBV6-5
len: 14
CDR3aa: CASSRQGKDEKLFF
CDR3nt: TGTGCCAGCAGTAGACAGGGGAAGGATGAAAAACTGTTTTTT

d_gene: -
abundance: -
j_gene: TRBJ1-1
v_gene: TRBV6-5
len: 12
CDR3aa: CACDKQNTEAFF
CDR3nt: TGTGCCTGCGACAAACAGAACACTGAAGCTTTCTTT

d_gene: -
abundance: -
j_gene: TRBJ2-5
v_gene: TRBV9
len: 15
CDR3aa: CASSVGKGVQETQYF
CDR3nt: TGTGCCAGCAGCGTAGGAAAGGGGGTGCAAGAGACCCAGTACTTC

d_gene: -
abundance: -
j_gene: TRBJ2-7
v_gene: TRBV9
len: 16
CDR3aa: CASSVSIGPPGEEQYF
CDR3nt: TGTGCCAGCAGCGTAAGTATCGGGCCTCCCGGGGAGGAGCAGTACTTC

d_gene: TRBD1
abundance: few
j_gene: TRBJ2-3
v_gene: TRBV6-2/TRBV6-3
len: 16
CDR3aa: CASSSHRGVRTDTQYF
CDR3nt: TGTGCCAGCAGTTCCCACAGGGGAGTAAGAACAGATACGCAGTATTTT

d_gene: -
abundance: -
j_gene: TRBJ2-2
v_gene: TRBV6-4
len: 16
CDR3aa: CASSALAGMNTGELFF
CDR3nt: TGTGCCAGCAGCGCCTTGGCGGGGATGAACACCGGGGAGCTGTTTTTT

d_gene: TRBD2
abundance: -
j_gene: TRBJ2-5
v_gene: TRBV30
len: 16
CDR3aa: CAWSARLAGGMETQYF
CDR3nt: TGTGCCTGGAGTGCTCGATTGGCGGGAGGGATGGAGACCCAGTACTTC

d_gene: TRBD2
abundance: -
j_gene: TRBJ2-2
v_gene: TRBV7-9
len: 13
CDR3aa: CASSLASGGELFF
CDR3nt: TGTGCCAGCAGCTTGGCTAGCGGTGGGGAGCTGTTTTTT

d_gene: TRBD1
abundance: -
j_gene: TRBJ1-1
v_gene: TRBV5-4
len: 14
CDR3aa: CASSATGLNTEAFF
CDR3nt: TGTGCCAGCAGCGCGACAGGGCTGAACACTGAAGCTTTCTTT

d_gene: TRBD1
abundance: -
j_gene: TRBJ2-7
v_gene: TRBV19
len: 15
CDR3aa: CASSTSGTGFYEQYF
CDR3nt: TGTGCCAGTAGTACTTCCGGGACAGGGTTCTACGAGCAGTACTTC

d_gene: -
abundance: -
j_gene: TRBJ1-5
v_gene: TRBV10-1
len: 11
CDR3aa: CASLQGQPQHF
CDR3nt: TGCGCCAGCCTACAGGGTCAGCCCCAGCATTTT

d_gene: TRBD1
abundance: -
j_gene: TRBJ1-5
v_gene: TRBV18
len: 15
CDR3aa: CASSPGTGYNQPQHF
CDR3nt: TGTGCCAGCTCCCCCGGGACAGGGTACAATCAGCCCCAGCATTTT

d_gene: TRBD1
abundance: -
j_gene: TRBJ2-1
v_gene: TRBV5-1
len: 14
CDR3aa: CASSTRQGANEQFF
CDR3nt: TGCGCCAGCAGCACCAGACAGGGGGCGAATGAGCAGTTCTTC

d_gene: TRBD2
abundance: -
j_gene: TRBJ2-1
v_gene: TRBV30
len: 15
CDR3aa: CAWSGAGGQINEQFF
CDR3nt: TGTGCCTGGAGTGGAGCGGGAGGTCAAATCAATGAGCAGTTCTTC

d_gene: -
abundance: -
j_gene: TRBJ1-5
v_gene: TRBV30
len: 13
CDR3aa: CAWNLAQNQPQHF
CDR3nt: TGTGCCTGGAACCTAGCCCAGAATCAGCCCCAGCATTTT

d_gene: TRBD2
abundance: -
j_gene: TRBJ2-3
v_gene: TRBV25-1
len: 14
CDR3aa: CASGGLADTDTQYF
CDR3nt: TGTGCCAGCGGGGGACTAGCGGACACAGATACGCAGTATTTT

d_gene: -
abundance: -
j_gene: TRBJ1-5
v_gene: TRBV24-1
len: 14
CDR3aa: CATSGGQHNQPQHF
CDR3nt: TGTGCCACCAGTGGAGGACAGCACAATCAGCCCCAGCATTTT

d_gene: -
abundance: few
j_gene: TRBJ2-1
v_gene: TRBV12-3/TRBV12-4
len: 12
CDR3aa: CASSLIVNEQFF
CDR3nt: TGTGCCAGCAGTTTAATAGTCAATGAGCAGTTCTTC

d_gene: -
abundance: -
j_gene: TRBJ2-5
v_gene: TRBV19
len: 16
CDR3aa: CASSIDAGLSSETQYF
CDR3nt: TGTGCCAGTAGTATAGACGCAGGACTGAGCTCCGAGACCCAGTACTTC

d_gene: TRBD1
abundance: -
j_gene: TRBJ1-4
v_gene: TRBV3-1/TRBV3-2
len: 16
CDR3aa: CASSQGPTGLIQKLFF
CDR3nt: TGTGCCAGCAGCCAGGGGCCGACAGGGTTGATACAAAAACTGTTTTTT

d_gene: TRBD1
abundance: -
j_gene: TRBJ2-7
v_gene: TRBV4-1
len: 15
CDR3aa: CASSQDGTGVNEQYF
CDR3nt: TGCGCCAGCAGCCAAGACGGGACAGGGGTCAACGAGCAGTACTTC

d_gene: TRBD1
abundance: once
j_gene: TRBJ1-4
v_gene: TRBV6-1
len: 15
CDR3aa: CASSETRGLNEKLFF
CDR3nt: TGTGCCAGCAGTGAAACCAGGGGGCTGAATGAAAAACTGTTTTTT

d_gene: -
abundance: -
j_gene: TRBJ1-1
v_gene: TRBV10-3
len: 13
CDR3aa: CAISETLSPGTFF
CDR3nt: TGTGCCATCAGTGAAACACTGAGTCCCGGGACTTTCTTT

d_gene: TRBD1
abundance: -
j_gene: TRBJ1-6
v_gene: TRBV6-5
len: 12
CDR3aa: CASRQGSSPLHF
CDR3nt: TGTGCCAGCAGACAGGGGTCTTCACCCCTCCACTTT

d_gene: -
abundance: -
j_gene: TRBJ2-7
v_gene: TRBV30
len: 13
CDR3aa: CAWSPSPGGEQYF
CDR3nt: TGTGCCTGGAGTCCCTCTCCCGGGGGCGAGCAGTACTTC

d_gene: -
abundance: -
j_gene: TRBJ1-6
v_gene: TRBV18
len: 14
CDR3aa: CASSPDSIDSPLHF
CDR3nt: TGTGCCAGCTCACCGGACAGCATTGATTCACCCCTCCACTTT

d_gene: TRBD1
abundance: once
j_gene: TRBJ2-2
v_gene: TRBV6-6
len: 16
CDR3aa: CASSLRDRVWTGELFF
CDR3nt: TGTGCCAGCAGCCTCCGGGACAGAGTCTGGACCGGGGAGCTGTTTTTT

d_gene: -
abundance: -
j_gene: TRBJ1-1
v_gene: TRBV27
len: 16
CDR3aa: CASSEVWGGENTEAFF
CDR3nt: TGTGCCAGCAGCGAAGTTTGGGGGGGCGAGAACACTGAAGCTTTCTTT

d_gene: -
abundance: -
j_gene: TRBJ1-2
v_gene: TRBV11-2
len: 11
CDR3aa: CASSSSGESSF
CDR3nt: TGTGCCAGCAGTTCCTCGGGGGAGAGTTCCTTC

d_gene: TRBD1
abundance: -
j_gene: TRBJ1-6
v_gene: TRBV29-1
len: 17
CDR3aa: CSVWPHRGFSYNSPLHF
CDR3nt: TGCAGCGTTTGGCCTCACAGGGGATTTTCCTATAATTCACCCCTCCACTTT

d_gene: -
abundance: -
j_gene: TRBJ2-7
v_gene: TRBV5-1
len: 12
CDR3aa: CASSSTGFEQYF
CDR3nt: TGCGCCAGCAGCTCCACAGGGTTCGAGCAGTACTTC

d_gene: -
abundance: -
j_gene: TRBJ2-4
v_gene: TRBV19
len: 11
CDR3aa: CASRDRRIQYF
CDR3nt: TGTGCCAGTAGAGACAGGCGAATTCAGTACTTC

d_gene: -
abundance: -
j_gene: TRBJ1-5
v_gene: TRBV4-3
len: 14
CDR3aa: CASSHVRGDQPQHF
CDR3nt: TGCGCCAGCAGCCATGTCAGGGGAGATCAGCCCCAGCATTTT

d_gene: -
abundance: -
j_gene: TRBJ1-2
v_gene: TRBV29-1
len: 16
CDR3aa: CSVEFWNRENNYGYTF
CDR3nt: TGCAGCGTTGAATTTTGGAACAGGGAAAATAACTATGGCTACACCTTC

d_gene: -
abundance: -
j_gene: TRBJ2-5
v_gene: TRBV28
len: 11
CDR3aa: CASTRGETQYF
CDR3nt: TGTGCCAGCACACGCGGGGAGACCCAGTACTTC

d_gene: -
abundance: -
j_gene: TRBJ1-5
v_gene: TRBV2
len: 13
CDR3aa: CASSAQGDQPQHF
CDR3nt: TGTGCCAGCAGTGCACAGGGAGATCAGCCCCAGCATTTT

d_gene: TRBD1
abundance: -
j_gene: TRBJ1-1
v_gene: TRBV30
len: 13
CDR3aa: CAWKGQGAPEAFF
CDR3nt: TGTGCCTGGAAAGGGCAGGGGGCCCCTGAAGCTTTCTTT

d_gene: -
abundance: -
j_gene: TRBJ2-2
v_gene: TRBV4-1
len: 15
CDR3aa: CASSHHPSSPGELFF
CDR3nt: TGCGCCAGCAGCCATCATCCTAGCTCCCCCGGGGAGCTGTTTTTT

d_gene: TRBD2
abundance: -
j_gene: TRBJ2-2
v_gene: TRBV5-1
len: 16
CDR3aa: CASSLGGTSGTGELFF
CDR3nt: TGCGCCAGCAGCTTGGGAGGGACTAGCGGCACCGGGGAGCTGTTTTTT

d_gene: -
abundance: -
j_gene: TRBJ2-7
v_gene: TRBV28
len: 13
CDR3aa: CASSLGSLYEQYF
CDR3nt: TGTGCCAGCAGTTTAGGCTCATTGTACGAGCAGTACTTC

d_gene: -
abundance: -
j_gene: TRBJ1-1
v_gene: TRBV19
len: 14
CDR3aa: CASSIVVGGTEAFF
CDR3nt: TGTGCCAGTAGTATTGTAGTAGGAGGCACTGAAGCTTTCTTT